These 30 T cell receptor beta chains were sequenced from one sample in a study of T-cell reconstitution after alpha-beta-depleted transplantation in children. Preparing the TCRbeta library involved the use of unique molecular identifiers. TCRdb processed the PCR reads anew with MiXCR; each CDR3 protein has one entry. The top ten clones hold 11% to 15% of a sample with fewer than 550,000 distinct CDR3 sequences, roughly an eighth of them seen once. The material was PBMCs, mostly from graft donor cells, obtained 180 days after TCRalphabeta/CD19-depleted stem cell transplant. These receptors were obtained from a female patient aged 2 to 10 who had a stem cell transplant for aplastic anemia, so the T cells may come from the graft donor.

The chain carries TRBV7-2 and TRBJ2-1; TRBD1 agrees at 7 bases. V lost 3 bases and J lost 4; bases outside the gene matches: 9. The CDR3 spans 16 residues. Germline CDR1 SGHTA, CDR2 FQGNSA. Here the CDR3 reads CASSFSRDSGYNEQFF. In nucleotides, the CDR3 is TGTGCCAGCAGCTTTTCCCGGGACAGTGGGTACAATGAGCAGTTCTTC.

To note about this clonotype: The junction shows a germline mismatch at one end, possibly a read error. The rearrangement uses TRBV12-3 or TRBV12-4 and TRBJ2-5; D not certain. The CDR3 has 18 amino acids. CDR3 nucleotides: TGTGCCTGCAGTTTAACCCCTAGGAGAAGCCCGTACCAAGAGACCCAGTACTTC. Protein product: CACSLTPRRSPYQETQYF.

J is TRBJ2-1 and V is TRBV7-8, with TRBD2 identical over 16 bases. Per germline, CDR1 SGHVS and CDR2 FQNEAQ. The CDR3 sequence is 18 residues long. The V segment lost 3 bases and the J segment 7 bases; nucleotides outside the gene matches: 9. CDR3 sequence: CASSLSGTSGRASNEQFF. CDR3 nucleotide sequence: TGTGCCAGCAGCTTGTCCGGGACTAGCGGGAGGGCCTCTAATGAGCAGTTCTTC.

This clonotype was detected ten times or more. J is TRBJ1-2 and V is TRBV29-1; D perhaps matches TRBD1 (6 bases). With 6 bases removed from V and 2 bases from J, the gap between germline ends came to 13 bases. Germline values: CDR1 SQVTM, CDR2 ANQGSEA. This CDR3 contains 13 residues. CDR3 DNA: TGCAGCGTGCAAGGGGGACCCAACTATGGCTACACCTTC. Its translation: CSVQGGPNYGYTF.

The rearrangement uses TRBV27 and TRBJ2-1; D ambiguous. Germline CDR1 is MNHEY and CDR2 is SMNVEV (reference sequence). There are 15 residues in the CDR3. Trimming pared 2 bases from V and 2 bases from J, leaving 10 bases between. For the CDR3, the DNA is TGTGCCAGCAGTTTAGGTAGTTCCCCCTACAATGAGCAGTTCTTC. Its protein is CASSLGSSPYNEQFF.

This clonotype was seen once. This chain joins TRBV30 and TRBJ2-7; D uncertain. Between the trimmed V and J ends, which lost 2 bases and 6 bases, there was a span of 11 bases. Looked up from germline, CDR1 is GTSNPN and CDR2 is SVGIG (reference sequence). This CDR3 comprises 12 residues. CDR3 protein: CAWSRPSGEQYF. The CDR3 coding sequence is TGTGCCTGGAGTAGGCCGAGTGGCGAGCAGTACTTC.

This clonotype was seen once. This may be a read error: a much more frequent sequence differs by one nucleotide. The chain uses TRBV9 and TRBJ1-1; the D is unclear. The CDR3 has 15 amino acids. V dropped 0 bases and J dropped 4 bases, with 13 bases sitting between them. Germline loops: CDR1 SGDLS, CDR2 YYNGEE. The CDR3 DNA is TGTGCCAGCAGCGTAGAGTACGGGTGGGGCACTGAAGCTTTCTTT. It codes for CASSVEYGWGTEAFF.

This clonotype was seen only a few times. The CDR3: CASSRQGGDYEQYV. In DNA, the CDR3 is TGTGCCAGCAGTCGACAGGGGGGGGACTACGAGCAGTACGTC. The genes are TRBV6-2 or TRBV6-3 and TRBJ2-7; TRBD1 matches 9 bases. J was trimmed by 3 bases and V by 5 bases; bases with no gene match: 5. Germline CDR1 MNHEY, CDR2 SVGEGT. CDR3 size: 14 residues.

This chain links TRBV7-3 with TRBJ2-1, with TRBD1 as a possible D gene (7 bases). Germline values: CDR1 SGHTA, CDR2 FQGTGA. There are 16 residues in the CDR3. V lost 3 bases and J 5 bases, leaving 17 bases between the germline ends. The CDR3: CASSFGAGQTHNEQFF. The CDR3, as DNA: TGTGCCAGCAGCTTTGGCGCGGGACAGACCCACAATGAGCAGTTCTTC.

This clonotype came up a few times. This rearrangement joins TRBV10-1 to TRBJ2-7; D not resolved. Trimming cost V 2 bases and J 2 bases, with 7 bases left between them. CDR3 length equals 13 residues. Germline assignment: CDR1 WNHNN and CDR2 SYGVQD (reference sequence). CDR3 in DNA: TGCGCCAGCAGTGAGGGGCCAACCTACGAGCAGTACGTC. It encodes CASSEGPTYEQYV.

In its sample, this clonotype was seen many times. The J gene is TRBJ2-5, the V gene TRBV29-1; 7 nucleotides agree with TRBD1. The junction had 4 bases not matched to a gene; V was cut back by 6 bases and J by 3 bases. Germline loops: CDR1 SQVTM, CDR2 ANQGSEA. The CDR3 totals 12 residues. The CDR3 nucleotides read TGCAGCGTCAGCCAGGGGGAAGAGACCCAGTACTTC. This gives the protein CSVSQGEETQYF.

This CDR3 reads CASSLATSGFSSYEQYV. The DNA for the CDR3 is TGTGCCAGCAGCTTAGCTACGTCGGGGTTCAGCTCCTACGAGCAGTACGTC. The chain links TRBV7-2 to TRBJ2-7; D is perhaps TRBD2 (5 bases). Germline V gene sequence: CDR1 SGHTA, CDR2 FQGNSA. The ends were cut back, 0 bases at V and 0 bases at J, with 15 bases in the middle. The CDR3 has 17 residues.

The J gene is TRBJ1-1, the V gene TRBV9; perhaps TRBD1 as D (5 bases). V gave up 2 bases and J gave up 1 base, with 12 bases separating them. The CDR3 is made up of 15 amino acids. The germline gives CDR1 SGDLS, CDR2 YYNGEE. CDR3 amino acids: CASSVGTSQNTEAFF. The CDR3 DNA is TGTGCCAGCAGCGTGGGGACTTCTCAGAACACTGAAGCTTTCTTT.

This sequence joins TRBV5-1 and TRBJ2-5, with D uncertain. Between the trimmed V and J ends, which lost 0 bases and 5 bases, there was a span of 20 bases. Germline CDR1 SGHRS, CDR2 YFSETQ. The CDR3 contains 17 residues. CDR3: CASSLVGRQVLGETQYF. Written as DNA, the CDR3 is TGCGCCAGCAGCTTGGTTGGGCGGCAAGTCCTGGGGGAGACCCAGTACTTC. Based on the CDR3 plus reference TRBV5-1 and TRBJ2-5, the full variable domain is KAGVTQTPRYLIKTRGQQVTLSCSPISGHRSVSWYQQTPGQGLQFLFEYFSETQRNKGNFPGRFSGRQFSNSRSEMNVSTLELGDSALYLCASSLVGRQVLGETQYFGPGTRLLVL.

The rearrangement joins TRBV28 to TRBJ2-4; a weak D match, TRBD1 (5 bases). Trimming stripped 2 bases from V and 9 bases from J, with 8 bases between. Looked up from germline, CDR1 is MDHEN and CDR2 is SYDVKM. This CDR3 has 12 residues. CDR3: CASSLQGSIQYF. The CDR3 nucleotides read TGTGCCAGCAGTTTACAGGGTTCCATTCAGTACTTC.

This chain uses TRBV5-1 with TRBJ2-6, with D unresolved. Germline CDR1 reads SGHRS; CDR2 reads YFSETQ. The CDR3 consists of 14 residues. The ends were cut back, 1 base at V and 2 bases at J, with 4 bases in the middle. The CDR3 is CASSLNPGANVLTF. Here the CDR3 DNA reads TGCGCCAGCAGCTTGAACCCTGGGGCCAACGTCCTGACTTTC.

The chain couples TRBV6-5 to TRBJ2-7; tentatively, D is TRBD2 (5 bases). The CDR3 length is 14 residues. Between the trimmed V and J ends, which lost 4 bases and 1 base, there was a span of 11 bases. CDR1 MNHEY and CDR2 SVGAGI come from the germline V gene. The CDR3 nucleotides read TGTGCCAGCAGTTTCTATACTAGGTCCTACGAGCAGTACTTC. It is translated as CASSFYTRSYEQYF.

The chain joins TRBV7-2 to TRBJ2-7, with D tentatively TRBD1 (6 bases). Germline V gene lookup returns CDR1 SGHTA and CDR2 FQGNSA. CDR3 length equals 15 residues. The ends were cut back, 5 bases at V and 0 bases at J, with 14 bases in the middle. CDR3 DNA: TGTGCCAGCAGCCCGCTGGGGGCCAGCTCCTACGAGCAGTACTTC. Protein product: CASSPLGASSYEQYF.

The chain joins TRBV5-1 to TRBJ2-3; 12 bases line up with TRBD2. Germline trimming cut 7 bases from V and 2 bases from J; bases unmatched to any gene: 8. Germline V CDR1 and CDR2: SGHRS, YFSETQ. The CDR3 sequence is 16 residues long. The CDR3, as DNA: TGCGCCAGCGGACTAGCGGGACGCCCAAACACAGATACGCAGTATTTT. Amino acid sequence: CASGLAGRPNTDTQYF.

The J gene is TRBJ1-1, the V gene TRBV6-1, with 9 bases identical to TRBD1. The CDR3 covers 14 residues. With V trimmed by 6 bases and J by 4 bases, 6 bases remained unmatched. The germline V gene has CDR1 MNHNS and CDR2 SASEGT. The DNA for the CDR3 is TGTGCCAGCAGATCCGGACAGGGGAGCACTGAAGCTTTCTTT. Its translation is CASRSGQGSTEAFF.

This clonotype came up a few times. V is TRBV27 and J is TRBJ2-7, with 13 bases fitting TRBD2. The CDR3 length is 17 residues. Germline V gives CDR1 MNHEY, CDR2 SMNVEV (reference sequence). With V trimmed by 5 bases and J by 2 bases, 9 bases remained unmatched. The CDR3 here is CASSAQLLAGGAYEQYF. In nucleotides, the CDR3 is TGTGCCAGCAGTGCCCAATTACTAGCGGGAGGGGCCTACGAGCAGTACTTC.

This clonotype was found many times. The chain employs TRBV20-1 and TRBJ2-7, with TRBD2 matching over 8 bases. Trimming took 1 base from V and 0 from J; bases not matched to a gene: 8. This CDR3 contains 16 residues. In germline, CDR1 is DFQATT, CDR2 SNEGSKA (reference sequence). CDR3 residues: CSARGTLAGSSYEQYF. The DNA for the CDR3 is TGCAGTGCTAGAGGGACTCTAGCGGGTTCCTCCTACGAGCAGTACTTC.

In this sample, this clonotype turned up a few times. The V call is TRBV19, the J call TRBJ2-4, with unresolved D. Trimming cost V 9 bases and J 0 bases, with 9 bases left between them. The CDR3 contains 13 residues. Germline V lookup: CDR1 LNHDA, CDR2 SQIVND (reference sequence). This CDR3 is CASSTLAKNIQYF. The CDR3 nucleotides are TGTGCCAGCTCGACATTAGCCAAAAACATTCAGTACTTC.

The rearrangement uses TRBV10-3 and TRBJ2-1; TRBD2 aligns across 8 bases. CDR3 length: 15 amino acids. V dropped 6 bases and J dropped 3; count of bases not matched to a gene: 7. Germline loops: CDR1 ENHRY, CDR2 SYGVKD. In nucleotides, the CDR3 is TGTGCCATCAGAGGGACGGGAGGGGACTACAATGAGCAGTTCTTC. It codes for CAIRGTGGDYNEQFF.

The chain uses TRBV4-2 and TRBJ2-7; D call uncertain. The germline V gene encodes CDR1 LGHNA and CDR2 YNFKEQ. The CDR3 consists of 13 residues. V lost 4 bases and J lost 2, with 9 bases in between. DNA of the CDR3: TGTGCCAGCAGCCCGAGGCCCCCCTACGAGCAGTACTTC. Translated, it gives CASSPRPPYEQYF.

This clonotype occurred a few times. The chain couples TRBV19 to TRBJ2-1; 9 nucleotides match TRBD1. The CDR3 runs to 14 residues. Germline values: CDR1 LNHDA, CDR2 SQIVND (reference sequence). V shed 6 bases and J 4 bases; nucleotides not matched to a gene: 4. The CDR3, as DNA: TGTGCCAGTAGGTTGGGACAGGGATACAATGAGCAGTTCTTC. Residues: CASRLGQGYNEQFF.

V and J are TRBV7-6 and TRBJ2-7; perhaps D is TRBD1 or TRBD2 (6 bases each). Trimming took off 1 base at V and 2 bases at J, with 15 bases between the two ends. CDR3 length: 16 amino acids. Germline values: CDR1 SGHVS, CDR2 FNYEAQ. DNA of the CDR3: TGTGCCAGCAGCTTAGAGGGGGGCGGGGTTCCCTACGAGCAGTACTTC. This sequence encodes CASSLEGGGVPYEQYF.

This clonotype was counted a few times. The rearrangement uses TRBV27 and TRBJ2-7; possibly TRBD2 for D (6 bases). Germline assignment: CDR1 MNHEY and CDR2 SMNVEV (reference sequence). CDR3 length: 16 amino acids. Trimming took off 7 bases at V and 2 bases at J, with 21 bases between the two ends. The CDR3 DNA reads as TGTGCCAGCATCACTCCGGGACTCCCTCGAACCTACGAGCAGTACTTC. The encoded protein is CASITPGLPRTYEQYF.

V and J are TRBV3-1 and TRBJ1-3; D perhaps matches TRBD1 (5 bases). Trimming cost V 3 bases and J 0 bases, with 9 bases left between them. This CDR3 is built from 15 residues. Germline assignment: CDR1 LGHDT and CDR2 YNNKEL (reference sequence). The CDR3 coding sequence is TGTGCCAGCAGCCAGGGGACTTTCTCTGGAAACACCATATATTTT. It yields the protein CASSQGTFSGNTIYF. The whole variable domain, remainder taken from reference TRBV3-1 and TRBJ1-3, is DTAVSQTPKYLVTQMGNDKSIKCEQNLGHDTMYWYKQDSKKFLKIMFSYNNKELIINETVPNRFSPKSPDKAHLNLHINSLELGDSAVYFCASSQGTFSGNTIYFGEGSWLTVV.

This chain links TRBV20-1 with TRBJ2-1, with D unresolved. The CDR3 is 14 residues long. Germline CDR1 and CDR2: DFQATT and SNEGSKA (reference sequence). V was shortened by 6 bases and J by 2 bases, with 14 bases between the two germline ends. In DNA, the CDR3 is TGCAGTGCCCCTATCCCTGGAACCTACAATGAGCAGTTCTTC. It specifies CSAPIPGTYNEQFF.